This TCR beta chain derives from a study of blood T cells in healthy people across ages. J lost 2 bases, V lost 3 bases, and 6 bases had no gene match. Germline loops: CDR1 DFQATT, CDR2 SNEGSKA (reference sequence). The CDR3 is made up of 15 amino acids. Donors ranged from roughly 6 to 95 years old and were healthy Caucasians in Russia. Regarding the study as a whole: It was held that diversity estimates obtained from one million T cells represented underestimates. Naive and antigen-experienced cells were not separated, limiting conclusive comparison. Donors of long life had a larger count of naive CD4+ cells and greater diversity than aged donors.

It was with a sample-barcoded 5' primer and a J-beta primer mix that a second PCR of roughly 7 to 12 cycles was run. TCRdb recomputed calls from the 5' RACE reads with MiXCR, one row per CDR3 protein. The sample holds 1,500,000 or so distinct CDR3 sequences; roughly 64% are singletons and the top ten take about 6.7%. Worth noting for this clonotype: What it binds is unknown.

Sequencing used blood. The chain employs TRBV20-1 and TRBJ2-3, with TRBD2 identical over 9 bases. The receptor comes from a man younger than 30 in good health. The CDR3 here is CSASLAGAITDTQYF. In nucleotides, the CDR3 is TGCAGTGCTAGTTTAGCGGGGGCGATCACAGATACGCAGTATTTT.